This T cell receptor beta chain originates from a study of shared clonotypes between healthy human individuals. Assay: immunoSEQ multiplex PCR; the TCRdb copy retains only in-frame clones and omits some. Altogether a few million clones are present, 90% to 95% being singletons, with the ten largest covering roughly 0.13%. J lost 2 bases, V lost 0 bases, and 2 bases had no gene match. This CDR3 is 14 amino acids long. Germline V gives CDR1 SGHRS, CDR2 YFSETQ. Comment on this clone: Other nucleotide sequences in the sample specify the same CDR3.

The chain is built from TRBV5-1 and TRBJ2-7, with TRBD2 matching 7 bases. Sequencing was performed on naive CD4+ T cells sorted from blood. Subset: CD45RA+ positively selected. The TCR was taken from a man between 18 and 35 years old in good health. The CDR3 DNA is TGCGCCAGCAGCTTGGATGGGGGGGCCTACGAGCAGTACTTC. Its translation: CASSLDGGAYEQYF.